This TCR beta chain was found in a study of cytomegalovirus exposure and HLA in healthy donors. The PCR had 60 Vbeta and 13 Jbeta primers. Profiled with immunoSEQ multiplex PCR; TCRdb holds only in-frame clones, not every one. The sample carries 200,000 to 300,000 clones, 80% to 90% recorded once. The V gene's germline CDR1 is SGHAT and CDR2 FQNNGV. The CDR3 is 15 amino acids. Deletions cut 3 bases from V and 6 bases from J, with 12 bases between. V usage is TRBV11-2 and J usage is TRBJ1-6, with unresolved D. The clonotype originates from a woman aged 40 to 49 in good health and CMV-seropositive. Material for sequencing was PBMCs. CDR3 in amino acids: CASSLRGTFNSPLHF. The CDR3, as DNA: TGTGCCAGCAGCTTGCGGGGAACTTTTAATTCACCCCTCCACTTT.